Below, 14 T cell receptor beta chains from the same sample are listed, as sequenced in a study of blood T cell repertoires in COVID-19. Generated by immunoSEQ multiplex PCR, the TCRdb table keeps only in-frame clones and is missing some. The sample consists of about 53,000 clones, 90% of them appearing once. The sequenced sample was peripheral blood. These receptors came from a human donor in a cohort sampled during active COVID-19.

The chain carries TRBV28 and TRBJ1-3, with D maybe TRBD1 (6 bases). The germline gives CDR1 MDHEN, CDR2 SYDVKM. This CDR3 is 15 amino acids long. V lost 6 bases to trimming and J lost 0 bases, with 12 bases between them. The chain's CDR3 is CASRWTEGSGNTIYF. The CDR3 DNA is TGTGCCAGCAGATGGACAGAGGGCTCTGGAAACACCATATATTTT.

CDR3 region: CASSITLDRRNTEAFF. CDR3 coding DNA: TGTGCCAGTAGTATCACACTCGACAGAAGAAACACTGAAGCTTTCTTT. The chain has TRBV19 and TRBJ1-1; a possible D gene is TRBD1 (5 bases). The CDR3 is 16 residues long. In germline, CDR1 is LNHDA, CDR2 SQIVND (reference sequence). V was trimmed by 3 bases and J by 2 bases, leaving 16 bases between them.

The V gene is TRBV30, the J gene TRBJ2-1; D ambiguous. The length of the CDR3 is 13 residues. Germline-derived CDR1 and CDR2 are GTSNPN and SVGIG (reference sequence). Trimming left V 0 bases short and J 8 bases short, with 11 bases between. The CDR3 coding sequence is TGTGCCTGGAGTGTAATGTCCCGAGATGAGCAGTTCTTC. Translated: CAWSVMSRDEQFF.

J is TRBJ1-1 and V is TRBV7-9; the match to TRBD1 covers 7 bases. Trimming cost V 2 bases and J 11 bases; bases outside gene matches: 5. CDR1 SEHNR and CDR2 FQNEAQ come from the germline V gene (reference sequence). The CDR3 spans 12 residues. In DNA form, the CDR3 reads TGTGCCAGCAGCTTATCAGGGGGAATCGCTTTCTTT. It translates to CASSLSGGIAFF.

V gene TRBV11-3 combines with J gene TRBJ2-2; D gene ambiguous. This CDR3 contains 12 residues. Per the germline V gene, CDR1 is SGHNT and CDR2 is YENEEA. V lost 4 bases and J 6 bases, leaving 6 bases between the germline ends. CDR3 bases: TGTGCCAGCAGCTCCCCGTCCGGGGAGCTGTTTTTT. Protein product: CASSSPSGELFF.

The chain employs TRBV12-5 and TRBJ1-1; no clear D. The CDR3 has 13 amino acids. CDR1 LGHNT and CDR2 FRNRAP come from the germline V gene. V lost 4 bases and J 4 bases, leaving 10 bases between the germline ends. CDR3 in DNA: TGTGCTAGTGGTTCCCAGAAAAGCACTGAAGCTTTCTTT. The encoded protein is CASGSQKSTEAFF.

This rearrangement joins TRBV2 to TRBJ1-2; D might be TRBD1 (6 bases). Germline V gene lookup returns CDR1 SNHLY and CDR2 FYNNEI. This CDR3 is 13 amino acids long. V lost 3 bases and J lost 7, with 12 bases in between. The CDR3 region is CASSDFGGLGYTF. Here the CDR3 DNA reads TGTGCCAGCAGTGATTTCGGGGGGCTTGGCTACACCTTC. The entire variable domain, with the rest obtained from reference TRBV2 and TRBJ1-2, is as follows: EPEVTQTPSHQVTQMGQEVILRCVPISNHLYFYWYRQILGQKVEFLVSFYNNEISEKSEIFDDQFSVERPDGSNFTLKIRSTKLEDSAMYFCASSDFGGLGYTFGSGTRLTVV.

CDR3 in amino acids: CASSPPGRWTDGELFF. The CDR3 DNA is TGTGCCAGCTCACCACCGGGGCGGTGGACAGACGGGGAGCTGTTTTTT. The gene calls are TRBV18 and TRBJ2-2; TRBD1 might be the D (6 bases). The CDR3 spans 16 residues. Trimming pared 0 bases from V and 7 bases from J, leaving 15 bases between. CDR1 and CDR2 from the germline V gene are KGHSH and LQKENI.

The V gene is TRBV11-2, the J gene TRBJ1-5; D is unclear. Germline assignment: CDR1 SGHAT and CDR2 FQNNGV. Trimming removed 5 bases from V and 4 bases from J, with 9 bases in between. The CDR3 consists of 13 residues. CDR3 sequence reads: CASSPGRNQPQHF. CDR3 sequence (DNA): TGTGCCAGCAGCCCGGGGAGAAATCAGCCCCAGCATTTT. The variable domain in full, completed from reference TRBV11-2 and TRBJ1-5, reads EAGVAQSPRYKIIEKRQSVAFWCNPISGHATLYWYQQILGQGPKLLIQFQNNGVVDDSQLPKDRFSAERLKGVDSTLKIQPAKLEDSAVYLCASSPGRNQPQHFGDGTRLSIL.

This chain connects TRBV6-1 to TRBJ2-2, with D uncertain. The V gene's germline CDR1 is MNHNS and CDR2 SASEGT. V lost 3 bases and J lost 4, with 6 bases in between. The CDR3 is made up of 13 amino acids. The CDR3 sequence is CASSESFTGELFF. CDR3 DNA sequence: TGTGCCAGCAGTGAGAGTTTCACCGGGGAGCTGTTTTTT.

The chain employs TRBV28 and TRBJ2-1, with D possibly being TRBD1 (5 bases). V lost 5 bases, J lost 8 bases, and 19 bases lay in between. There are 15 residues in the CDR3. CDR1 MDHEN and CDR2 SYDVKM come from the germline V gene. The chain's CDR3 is CASSPGIRGPHEQFF. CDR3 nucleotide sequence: TGTGCCAGCAGTCCAGGGATAAGGGGTCCCCATGAGCAGTTCTTC.

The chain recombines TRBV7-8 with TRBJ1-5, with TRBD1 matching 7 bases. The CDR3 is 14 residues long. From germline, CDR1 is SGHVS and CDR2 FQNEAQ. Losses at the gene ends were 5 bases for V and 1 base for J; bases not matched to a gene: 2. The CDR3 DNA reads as TGTGCCAGCAGCCAGGGGGAGAGCAATCAGCCCCAGCATTTT. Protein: CASSQGESNQPQHF.

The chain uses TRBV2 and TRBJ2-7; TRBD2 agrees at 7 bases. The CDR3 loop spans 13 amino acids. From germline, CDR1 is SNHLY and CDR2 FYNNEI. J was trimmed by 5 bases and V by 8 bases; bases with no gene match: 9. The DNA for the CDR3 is TGTGCCAGCTTGAGGGAGGGCCCCGACGAGCAGTACTTC. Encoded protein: CASLREGPDEQYF.

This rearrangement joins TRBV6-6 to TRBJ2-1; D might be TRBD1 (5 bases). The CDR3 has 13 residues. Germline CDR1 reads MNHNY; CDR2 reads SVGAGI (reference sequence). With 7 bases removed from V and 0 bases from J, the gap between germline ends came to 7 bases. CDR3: CASKDTSYNEQFF. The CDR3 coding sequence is TGTGCCAGCAAGGACACCTCCTACAATGAGCAGTTCTTC.